A single sample gave rise to the 25 T cell receptor beta chains below, sequenced in a study of cytomegalovirus exposure and HLA in healthy donors. This PCR relied on a set of 60 Vbeta primers and 13 Jbeta primers. Clones were sequenced by immunoSEQ multiplex PCR, and TCRdb holds only the in-frame ones, with some missing. This sample has 120,000 to 150,000 clones, with around three quarters found just once. Sequences were obtained from PBMCs. The receptors here all came from a woman between 35 and 50 years old in good health and CMV-seropositive.

CDR3 in DNA: TGTGCCAGTAGTATAGGACAGGGTTCCACCGGGGAGCTGTTTTTT. It translates to CASSIGQGSTGELFF. The gene calls are TRBV19 and TRBJ2-2; 7 nucleotides align to TRBD1. The CDR3 consists of 15 residues. J gave up 4 bases and V 1 base, and 3 bases lay outside the gene matches. The germline gives CDR1 LNHDA, CDR2 SQIVND (reference sequence).

CDR3 amino acids: CSVRQGATEAFF. CDR3 in DNA: TGCAGCGTTCGACAGGGGGCCACTGAAGCTTTCTTT. V is TRBV29-1 and J is TRBJ1-1; 10 nucleotides agree with TRBD1. Losses at the gene ends were 5 bases for V and 4 bases for J; bases not matched to a gene: 1. Germline-derived CDR1 and CDR2 are SQVTM and ANQGSEA. CDR3 length equals 12 residues.

The V call is TRBV6-4, the J call TRBJ2-7; unclear D gene. CDR1 is MRHNA, CDR2 SNTAGT, per germline. The CDR3 covers 8 residues. The CDR3 loop is CASSDRQV. CDR3 bases: TGTGCCAGCAGTGACCGGCAGGTC.

The chain uses TRBV13 and TRBJ2-2; tentative D call: TRBD1 (5 bases). Between the trimmed V and J ends, which lost 6 bases and 3 bases, there was a span of 8 bases. The CDR3 length is 13 residues. The germline CDR1 and CDR2 sequences are PRHDT and FYEKMQ (reference sequence). The CDR3 DNA is TGTGCCAGCAGTTTCAGGGACACCGGGGAGCTGTTTTTT. It specifies CASSFRDTGELFF.

This chain's CDR3 is CASSSPTSGGWETQYF. Written as DNA, the CDR3 is TGTGCCAGCAGCTCCCCGACTAGCGGGGGCTGGGAGACCCAGTACTTC. The chain has TRBV13 and TRBJ2-5, with 12 bases aligning to TRBD2. V dropped 4 bases and J dropped 5; count of bases not matched to a gene: 8. This CDR3 region has 16 residues. The germline gives CDR1 PRHDT, CDR2 FYEKMQ (reference sequence).

The rearrangement uses TRBV2 and TRBJ2-1, with D possibly TRBD2 on 7 matching bases. Trimming left V 5 bases short and J 3 bases short, with 26 bases between. The CDR3 totals 19 residues. Germline loops: CDR1 SNHLY, CDR2 FYNNEI. Written as DNA, the CDR3 is TGTGCCAGCAGTCTTACCGGGAGTACTCGGGGGGCCGACTACAATGAGCAGTTCTTC. This sequence encodes CASSLTGSTRGADYNEQFF.

This chain connects TRBV29-1 to TRBJ2-1; 10 nucleotides agree with TRBD2. This CDR3 contains 17 residues. Germline lookup yields CDR1 SQVTM and CDR2 ANQGSEA. Trimming cost V 0 bases and J 4 bases; bases outside gene matches: 9. The CDR3 DNA sequence: TGCAGCGTTGAAGAGCTGTTAGAGCGGGGGGGATACAATGAGCAGTTCTTC. Its protein is CSVEELLERGGYNEQFF.

J is TRBJ2-2 and V is TRBV6-6; TRBD1 matches at 7 bases. V lost 6 bases to trimming and J lost 3 bases; unmatched junction nucleotides: 4. This CDR3 comprises 14 residues. Germline CDR1 and CDR2: MNHNY and SVGAGI (reference sequence). As DNA, the CDR3 is TGTGCCAGCAGGGCCGGGACAGACACCGGGGAGCTGTTTTTT. Amino acid sequence: CASRAGTDTGELFF.

As regards this clone: Since no conserved phenylalanine or tryptophan closes the CDR3, a read error is the likely cause. This sequence joins TRBV7-9 and TRBJ1-2; D is unresolved. The CDR3 spans 13 residues. The germline CDR1 and CDR2 sequences are SEHNR and FQNEAQ (reference sequence). V lost 1 base and J 8 bases, leaving 11 bases between the germline ends. In DNA form, the CDR3 reads TGTGCCAGCAGCTTAGGTCAGTTCGGCGGCTACACCCTC. It is translated as CASSLGQFGGYTL.

V usage is TRBV28 and J usage is TRBJ2-7; 10 bases match TRBD2. The CDR3 runs 15 residues. V lost 6 bases and J lost 2; bases outside the gene matches: 7. Germline V gene sequence: CDR1 MDHEN, CDR2 SYDVKM. CDR3 in DNA: TGTGCCAGCAGCTCATCTAGCGGGGGACCCTACGAGCAGTACTTC. It encodes CASSSSSGGPYEQYF.

The chain joins TRBV7-3 to TRBJ2-1; TRBD2 agrees at 8 bases. The CDR3 contains 17 residues. From germline, CDR1 is SGHTA and CDR2 FQGTGA. V lost 2 bases, J lost 0 bases, and 6 bases stayed unmatched. The CDR3: CASSLGGSGGSYNEQFF. For the CDR3, the DNA is TGTGCCAGCAGCTTAGGGGGAAGCGGGGGCTCCTACAATGAGCAGTTCTTC.

In DNA, the CDR3 is TGTGCCTGGAGCCCTTTAGATACGCAGTATTTT. This translates into CAWSPLDTQYF. J is TRBJ2-3 and V is TRBV30; D gene uncertain. The CDR3 runs to 11 residues. The germline V and J ends were trimmed by 3 bases and 5 bases, with 6 bases remaining between them. Germline V CDR1 and CDR2: GTSNPN, SVGIG (reference sequence). Complete variable domain (other parts from reference TRBV30 and TRBJ2-3): SQTIHQWPATLVQPVGSPLSLECTVEGTSNPNLYWYRQAAGRGLQLLFYSVGIGQISSEVPQNLSASRPQDRQFILSSKKLLLSDSGFYLCAWSPLDTQYFGPGTRLTVL.

This clone was seen once. The V and J genes are TRBV5-4 and TRBJ1-2, with a possible D match to TRBD1 (5 bases). From germline, CDR1 is SGHNT and CDR2 YYREEE (reference sequence). Trimming left V 7 bases short and J 5 bases short, with 21 bases between. The CDR3 runs to 15 residues. The CDR3 is CASWEWNQGGYGYTF. The DNA of the CDR3 is TGTGCCAGCTGGGAATGGAATCAGGGTGGATATGGCTACACCTTC.

The J gene is TRBJ2-3, the V gene TRBV27; the match to TRBD2 covers 7 bases. Trimming removed 0 bases from V and 5 bases from J; junction bases left unmatched: 5. The CDR3 consists of 15 residues. Germline assignment: CDR1 MNHEY and CDR2 SMNVEV (reference sequence). DNA for the CDR3: TGTGCCAGCAGTTTATCGACGGGGGGAGGAGATACGCAGTATTTT. Protein: CASSLSTGGGDTQYF.

This rearrangement joins TRBV11-3 to TRBJ2-2; no clear D gene. V was trimmed by 4 bases and J by 5 bases, leaving 8 bases between them. This CDR3 comprises 13 residues. Germline-derived CDR1 and CDR2 are SGHNT and YENEEA. DNA for the CDR3: TGTGCCAGCAGCTCCCAGTGGACCGGGGAGCTGTTTTTT. It is translated as CASSSQWTGELFF. The full variable domain, with the rest looked up from reference TRBV11-3 and TRBJ2-2, is EAGVVQSPRYKIIEKKQPVAFWCNPISGHNTLYWYLQNLGQGPELLIRYENEEAVDDSQLPKDRFSAERLKGVDSTLKIQPAELGDSAVYLCASSSQWTGELFFGEGSRLTVL.

The chain carries TRBV7-3 and TRBJ2-1; 8 nucleotides line up with TRBD2. This CDR3 comprises 15 residues. Germline-derived CDR1 and CDR2 are SGHTA and FQGTGA. Trimming took 5 bases from V and 8 from J; bases not matched to a gene: 11. CDR3 bases: TGTGCCAGCAGCCCCCGGGAGGGGGGGCGCCATGAGCAGTTCTTC. It specifies CASSPREGGRHEQFF.

The genes are TRBV9 and TRBJ2-3, with 10 bases aligning to TRBD2. Trimming took 0 bases from V and 2 from J; bases not matched to a gene: 6. Germline CDR1 and CDR2: SGDLS and YYNGEE. This CDR3 region has 17 residues. The CDR3 spells CASSVATSGYATDTQYF. The CDR3 bases are TGTGCCAGCAGCGTAGCGACTAGCGGGTACGCCACAGATACGCAGTATTTT. Complete variable domain (other parts from reference TRBV9 and TRBJ2-3): DSGVTQTPKHLITATGQRVTLRCSPRSGDLSVYWYQQSLDQGLQFLIQYYNGEERAKGNILERFSAQQFPDLHSELNLSSLELGDSALYFCASSVATSGYATDTQYFGPGTRLTVL.

This chain joins TRBV28 and TRBJ1-3, with a weak D call TRBD1 (6 bases). V lost 6 bases and J 0 bases, leaving 12 bases between the germline ends. The CDR3 length is 15 residues. Germline lookup yields CDR1 MDHEN and CDR2 SYDVKM. CDR3 DNA sequence: TGTGCCAGCAGAAATCTAGGGGGCTCTGGAAACACCATATATTTT. This gives the protein CASRNLGGSGNTIYF.

V and J are TRBV29-1 and TRBJ1-1, with D possibly matching TRBD1 (6 bases). Germline V CDR1 and CDR2: SQVTM, ANQGSEA. The germline V and J ends were trimmed by 5 bases and 0 bases, with 16 bases remaining between them. The CDR3 totals 15 residues. As DNA, the CDR3 is TGCAGCGTTAAGAACCTACAGGGAGTGAACACTGAAGCTTTCTTT. The encoded protein is CSVKNLQGVNTEAFF.

The chain uses TRBV18 and TRBJ2-3; TRBD2 matches at 7 bases. The CDR3 spans 14 residues. Germline V gene data show CDR1 as KGHSH and CDR2 as LQKENI. J was trimmed by 6 bases and V by 1 base; bases with no gene match: 4. CDR3 DNA sequence: TGTGCCAGCTCACCACTGGCGGGGGTCGATACGCAGTATTTT. This encodes CASSPLAGVDTQYF.

Only a few counts were recorded for this clone. This chain connects TRBV19 to TRBJ1-1; D remains ambiguous. The CDR3 consists of 14 residues. Trimming pared 7 bases from V and 9 bases from J, leaving 21 bases between. The germline gives CDR1 LNHDA, CDR2 SQIVND (reference sequence). The CDR3 here is CASTTRDFGNKAFF. DNA for the CDR3: TGTGCCAGTACCACCCGGGATTTCGGAAACAAAGCTTTCTTT.

This clone was detected only once. The chain carries TRBV6-6 and TRBJ2-5; 9 nucleotides align to TRBD2. V was clipped by 6 bases and J by 1 base; unmatched bases: 6. Per the germline V gene, CDR1 is MNHNY and CDR2 is SVGAGI (reference sequence). The CDR3 consists of 15 residues. CDR3 DNA sequence: TGTGCCAGCAGAGGGCTAGCGGGGTTCCAAGAGACCCAGTACTTC. Translating gives CASRGLAGFQETQYF.

The chain is built from TRBV4-1 and TRBJ2-5, with TRBD2 matching over 11 bases. J was trimmed by 4 bases and V by 1 base; bases with no gene match: 5. The germline CDR1 and CDR2 sequences are MGHRA and YSYEKL. This CDR3 region has 16 residues. CDR3 amino acids: CASSQGSSGGGETQYF. Here the CDR3 DNA reads TGCGCCAGCAGCCAAGGAAGTAGCGGGGGGGGAGAGACCCAGTACTTC.

The V gene is TRBV7-9, the J gene TRBJ1-2, with a weak D call TRBD1 (6 bases). Trimming stripped 1 base from V and 7 bases from J, with 13 bases between. Germline V CDR1 and CDR2: SEHNR, FQNEAQ (reference sequence). This CDR3 is built from 14 residues. In DNA form, the CDR3 reads TGTGCCAGCAGCTTAGATAGCAGGGGTGTTGGCTACACCTTC. Translated, it gives CASSLDSRGVGYTF.

The V gene is TRBV28, the J gene TRBJ2-3, with TRBD2 matching 10 bases. CDR1 and CDR2 (germline): MDHEN, SYDVKM. The length of the CDR3 is 16 residues. After removal of 6 bases from V and 5 bases from J, the junction contained 11 bases not matched to a gene. The CDR3 here is CASRPSGGALRDTQYF. CDR3 in DNA: TGTGCCAGCAGACCAAGCGGGGGGGCTTTAAGAGATACGCAGTATTTT. Filled out from reference TRBV28 and TRBJ2-3, the complete variable domain reads DVKVTQSSRYLVKRTGEKVFLECVQDMDHENMFWYRQDPGLGLRLIYFSYDVKMKEKGDIPEGYSVSREKKERFSLILESASTNQTSMYLCASRPSGGALRDTQYFGPGTRLTVL.